The clone carrying this TCR beta chain was picked up a small number of times. Its antigen is not known. Assay: immunoSEQ multiplex PCR; the TCRdb copy retains only in-frame clones and omits some. The data hold 30,000 to 40,000 clones, with 75% to 80% observed a single time. These data belong to a study of T cell responses to AZD1222 COVID-19 vaccine. Study outcomes and limitations: The study found Spike-specific TCR breadth and depth rose after two AZD1222 doses. None of the repertoires were sampled until the peak T cell response had passed. Spike as a whole was targeted by vaccine-associated CD4 TCRs, dominant at 160-218 and 743-854. Recipients of AZD1222 seropositive at baseline numbered only 5 to 7.

CDR3 length: 16 residues. V lost 4 bases to trimming and J lost 7 bases; unmatched junction nucleotides: 11. The germline CDR1 and CDR2 sequences are SGHRS and YFSETQ. V gene TRBV5-1 combines with J gene TRBJ1-6, with 7 bases matching TRBD1. The TCR comes from an adult who received the AZD1222 COVID-19 vaccine. Sequenced material: peripheral blood, taken 28 days after the second AZD1222 dose. The CDR3 bases are TGCGCCAGCAGCCATCGACAGGGTTATGAAAATTCACCCCTCCACTTT. This encodes CASSHRQGYENSPLHF.